This T cell receptor (beta chain) was retrieved from a study of cytomegalovirus exposure and HLA in healthy donors. The PCR employed 60 Vbeta primers together with 13 Jbeta primers. Profiling relied on immunoSEQ multiplex PCR, and the TCRdb table lists in-frame clones only, not all of them. Recorded for this sample: 100,000 to 150,000 clones. Germline CDR1 and CDR2: MDHEN and SYDVKM. The CDR3 spans 16 residues. Trimming took 1 base from V and 1 from J, leaving 11 bases between them. Sequencing was performed on PBMCs. The genes are TRBV28 and TRBJ1-5, with D perhaps matching TRBD1 (5 bases). This receptor was obtained from a man aged 25 to 40 in good health and CMV-seronegative. The CDR3 region has the DNA TGTGCCAGCAGTTTATCGGGGGAAATGAGCAATCAGCCCCAGCATTTT. Protein product: CASSLSGEMSNQPQHF.